This TCR beta chain was recovered during a study of OX40 agonist ivuxolimab in advanced cancers. On the study more broadly: The study treated patients with ivuxolimab, an agonistic anti-OX40 (CD134) antibody. The patients received ivuxolimab by intravenous route every 2 weeks at 0.01 to 10 mg/kg. People who had prior anti-PD-1, anti-PD-L1 or anti-CTLA-4 therapy could take part, and under 45% had some.

Regarding the study as a whole: Antigen specificity remained undetermined for the expanded peripheral T cells.

Of note for this clone: Its antigen remains unidentified.

Germline V gene lookup returns CDR1 SGHNT and CDR2 YENEEA. The V and J ends lost 5 bases and 5 bases respectively, with 12 bases between them. The CDR3 sequence is 13 residues long. Data came from immunoSEQ multiplex PCR; TCRdb stores just in-frame clones and leaves some out. The sample lists roughly 71,000 clones, 88% occurring once. This rearrangement joins TRBV11-3 to TRBJ2-5; D remains unclear. This receptor was taken from an adult with an advanced solid tumor such as melanoma, head and neck, liver or kidney cancer. The material was CD4+ or CD8+ T cells sorted from blood, obtained in a trial of the OX40 agonist ivuxolimab. The CDR3 here is CASSPRVRETQYF. The CDR3 region has the DNA TGTGCCAGCAGCCCCCGGGTTAGGGAGACCCAGTACTTC.